This paragraph reports one T cell receptor beta chain. Its antigen is not identified. The CDR3 spans 11 residues. Germline V gene sequence: CDR1 MDHEN, CDR2 SYDVKM. Trimming stripped 3 bases from V and 5 bases from J, with 4 bases between. This entry is derived from a study of long-term antiretroviral therapy in people with HIV. General study points: The study found narrower CDR3 length ranges in HIV repertoires than in controls. Sampling of blood ran from the mid-2000s to the late 2010s, and older ART regimens were possibly in use. Post-ART, diversity grew, though it stayed under transplant donor control levels.

Researchers ran immunoSEQ v3.0 at survey level. What sequencing targeted per sample was about 40,000-50,000 T-cell genomes. Sequencing was performed with immunoSEQ multiplex PCR; in TCRdb, only in-frame clones are kept and a portion is missing. This sample has under 15,000 clones; nearly 90% occur once, and the top ten carry 11%. Material: unsorted PBMCs, obtained 6.2 years after starting antiretroviral therapy. This chain links TRBV28 with TRBJ1-1, with unresolved D. This TCR was recovered from a man between 40 and 49 years old with HIV. The DNA for the CDR3 is TGTGCCAGCAGTTTGAGTACTGAAGCTTTCTTT. This encodes CASSLSTEAFF.